This T cell receptor (beta chain) was sequenced during a study of blood T cell repertoires in COVID-19. Study as a whole: The study drew acute and convalescent COVID-19 samples from the United States, Italy and Spain. Nucleic acid was either cDNA or gDNA, and it came from T cells, B-cell-depleted T cells, or PBMCs.

The CDR3 runs 14 residues. V lost 0 bases, J lost 4 bases, and 11 bases lay in between. In germline, CDR1 is SGDLS, CDR2 YYNGEE. In the authors' methods: Amplification with reference gene primers provided the estimates of nucleated cell counts. The assay was immunoSEQ multiplex PCR, and TCRdb's table has in-frame clones only and misses some. V and J calls and clone size come straight from that table; D and trimming were deduced from the DNA. The sample holds roughly 150,000 clones, over 75% seen once. The table lists this clone with a few counts. Source material: peripheral blood. The chain uses TRBV9 and TRBJ2-7, with a possible D match to TRBD2 (5 bases). The receptor was derived from a human donor in a cohort sampled during active COVID-19. The DNA for the CDR3 is TGTGCCAGCAGCGTAGGCGGAGCGGAGTACGAGCAGTACTTC. Its translation is CASSVGGAEYEQYF.